This passage covers 2 T cell receptor beta chains from one sample sequenced in a study of neurological immune-mediated disorders. One entry per CDR3 protein, called by TCRdb with MiXCR from the 5' RACE reads. The profile shows 35,000 to 50,000 distinct CDR3 sequences, more than 2% of them singletons. Sequenced: PBMCs. These receptors all stem from a man aged 45-60 years with multiple sclerosis.

Many counts were recorded for this clonotype. The chain links TRBV9 to TRBJ2-3, with 7 bases matching TRBD2. The CDR3 contains 15 residues. Germline V lookup: CDR1 SGDLS, CDR2 YYNGEE. J lost 3 bases, V lost 4 bases, and 8 bases had no gene match. The CDR3 nucleotides are TGTGCCAGCAGCTCCGGGGGGTTCTCGACAGATACGCAGTATTTT. The encoded protein is CASSSGGFSTDTQYF.

This clonotype has a handful of counts. The CDR3 nucleotides are TGTGCCAGCAGCGTAGTCCCAGCGGGGTACAATGAGCAGTTCTTC. This sequence encodes CASSVVPAGYNEQFF. This sequence joins TRBV9 and TRBJ2-1, with 7 bases lining up with TRBD2. The CDR3 runs to 15 residues. Germline CDR1 is SGDLS and CDR2 is YYNGEE. V lost 0 bases to trimming and J lost 4 bases; unmatched junction nucleotides: 4.